This T cell receptor beta chain comes out of a study of T cell responses to AZD1222 COVID-19 vaccine. General study findings and limits: Nearly half of spike-specific TCRs reportedly target unmutated variant regions. The study sampled repertoires only after the peak T cell response. Possibly, clonal diversity was underestimated; donors were largely white British and included more females. The CD4 TCRs associated with vaccination extended across spike and predominated at 160-218 and 743-854.

As concerns this clone: Its antigen is unknown.

Only in-frame clones appear in the TCRdb table, and some are missing; sequencing was by immunoSEQ multiplex PCR. Of roughly 100,000 clones in the sample, roughly 87% were seen once. The V and J ends lost 5 bases and 4 bases respectively, with 9 bases between them. Germline lookup yields CDR1 MNHEY and CDR2 SVGAGI. The CDR3 consists of 13 residues. This TCR was sampled from an adult in good health. Source: peripheral blood, taken on day 0 of AZD1222 vaccination. The rearrangement links TRBV6-5 to TRBJ2-1; D possibly corresponds to TRBD1 (6 bases). The CDR3 is CASSRTVYNEQFF. The CDR3 nucleotides are TGTGCCAGCAGTCGGACAGTTTACAATGAGCAGTTCTTC.